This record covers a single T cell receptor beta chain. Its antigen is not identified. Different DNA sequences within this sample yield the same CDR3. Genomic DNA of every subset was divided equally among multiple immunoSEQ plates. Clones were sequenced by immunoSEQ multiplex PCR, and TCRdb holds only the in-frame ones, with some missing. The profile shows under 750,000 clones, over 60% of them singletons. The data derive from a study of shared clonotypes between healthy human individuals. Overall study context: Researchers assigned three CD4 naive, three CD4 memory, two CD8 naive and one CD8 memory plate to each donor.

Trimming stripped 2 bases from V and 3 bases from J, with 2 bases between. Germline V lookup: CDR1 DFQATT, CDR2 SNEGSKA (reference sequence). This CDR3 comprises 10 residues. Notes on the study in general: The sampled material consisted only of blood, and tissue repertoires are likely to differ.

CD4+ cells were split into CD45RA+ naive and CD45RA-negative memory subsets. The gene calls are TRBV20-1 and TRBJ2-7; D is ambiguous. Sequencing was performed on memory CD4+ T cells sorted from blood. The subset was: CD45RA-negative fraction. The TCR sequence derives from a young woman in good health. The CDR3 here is CSARRYEQYF. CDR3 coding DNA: TGCAGTGCTAGACGCTACGAGCAGTACTTC.